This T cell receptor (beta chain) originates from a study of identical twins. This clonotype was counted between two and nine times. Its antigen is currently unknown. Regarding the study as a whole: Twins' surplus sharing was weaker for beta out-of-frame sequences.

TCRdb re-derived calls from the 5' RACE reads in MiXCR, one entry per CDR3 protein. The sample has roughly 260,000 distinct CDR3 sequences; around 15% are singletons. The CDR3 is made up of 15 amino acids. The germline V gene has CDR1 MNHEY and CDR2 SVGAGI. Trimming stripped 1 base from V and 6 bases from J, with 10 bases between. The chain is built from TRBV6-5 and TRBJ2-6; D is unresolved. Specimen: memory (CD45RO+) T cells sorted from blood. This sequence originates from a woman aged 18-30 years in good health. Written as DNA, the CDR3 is TGTGCCAGCAGTTACTTTCCCCCGGAGGCCAACGTCCTGACTTTC. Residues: CASSYFPPEANVLTF.